This T cell receptor (beta chain) was identified during a study of blood T cell repertoires in COVID-19. Study background: Both acute and convalescent COVID-19 samples were obtained from the United States, Italy and Spain. In each case, the material was cDNA or gDNA derived from T cells, B-cell-depleted T cells, or PBMCs.

The CDR3 runs to 15 residues. Germline CDR1 SNHLY, CDR2 FYNNEI. Trimming removed 6 bases from V and 0 bases from J; junction bases left unmatched: 3. In the source study's methods: The assay estimated nucleated cells by amplifying reference gene primers. Sequenced by immunoSEQ multiplex PCR; TCRdb stores in-frame clones only, minus some. The V and J calls and clone size come from that table; D and trimming were worked out from the DNA. The repertoire holds 150,000 to 200,000 clones, with around 86% as singletons. Sequencing was done on a sample of peripheral blood. The receptor's source is a woman older than 75 in a cohort sampled during active or convalescent COVID-19. The chain combines TRBV2 with TRBJ2-1; 9 bases fit TRBD2. In DNA, the CDR3 is TGTGCCAGCAGGCGCGGGGGGGGCTCCTACAATGAGCAGTTCTTC. Amino acids: CASRRGGGSYNEQFF.